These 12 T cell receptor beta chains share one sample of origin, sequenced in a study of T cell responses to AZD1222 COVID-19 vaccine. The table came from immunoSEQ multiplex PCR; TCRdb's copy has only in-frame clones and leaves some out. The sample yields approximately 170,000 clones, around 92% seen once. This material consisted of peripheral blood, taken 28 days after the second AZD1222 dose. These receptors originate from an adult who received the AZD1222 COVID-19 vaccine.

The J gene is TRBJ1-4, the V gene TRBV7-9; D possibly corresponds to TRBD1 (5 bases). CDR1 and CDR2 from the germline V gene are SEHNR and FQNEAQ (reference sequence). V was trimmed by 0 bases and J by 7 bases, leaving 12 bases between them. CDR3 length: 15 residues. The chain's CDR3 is CASSLAGARVEKLFF. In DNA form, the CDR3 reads TGTGCCAGCAGCTTAGCGGGAGCCAGGGTTGAAAAACTGTTTTTT.

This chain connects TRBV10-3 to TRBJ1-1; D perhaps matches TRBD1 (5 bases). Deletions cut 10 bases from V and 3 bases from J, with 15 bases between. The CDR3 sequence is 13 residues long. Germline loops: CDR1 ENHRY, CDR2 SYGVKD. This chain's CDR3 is CATRLVGDTEAFF. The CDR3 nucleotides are TGTGCCACCCGCCTGGTAGGGGACACTGAAGCTTTCTTT.

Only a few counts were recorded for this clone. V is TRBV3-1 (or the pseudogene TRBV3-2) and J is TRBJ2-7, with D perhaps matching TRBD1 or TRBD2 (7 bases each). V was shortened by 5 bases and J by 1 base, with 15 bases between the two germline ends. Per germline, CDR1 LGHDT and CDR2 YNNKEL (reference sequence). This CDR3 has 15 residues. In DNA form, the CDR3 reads TGTGCCAGCAGCGCAGGGGGGGGGCGATCCTACGAGCAGTACTTC. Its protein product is CASSAGGGRSYEQYF.

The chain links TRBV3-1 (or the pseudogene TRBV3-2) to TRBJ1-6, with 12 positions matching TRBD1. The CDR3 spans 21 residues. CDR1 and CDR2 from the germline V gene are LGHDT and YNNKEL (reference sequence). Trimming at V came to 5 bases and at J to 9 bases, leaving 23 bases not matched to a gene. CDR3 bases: TGTGCCAGCAGCAAGTCCCCGGGACAGGGGGCGAATCCTTACGTGGGTTCACCCCTCCACTTT. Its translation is CASSKSPGQGANPYVGSPLHF.

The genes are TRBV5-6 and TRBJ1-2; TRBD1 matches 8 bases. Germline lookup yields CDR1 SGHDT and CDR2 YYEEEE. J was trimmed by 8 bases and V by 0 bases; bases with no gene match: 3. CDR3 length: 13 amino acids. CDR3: CASSLGQGTGYTF. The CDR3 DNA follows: TGTGCCAGCAGCTTGGGACAGGGGACAGGCTACACCTTC.

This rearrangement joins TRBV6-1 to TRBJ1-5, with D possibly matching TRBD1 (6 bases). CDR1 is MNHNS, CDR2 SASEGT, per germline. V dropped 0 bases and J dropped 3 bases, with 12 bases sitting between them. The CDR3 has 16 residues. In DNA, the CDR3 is TGTGCCAGCAGTGAAGCGAAGGGGGAAATCAATCAGCCCCAGCATTTT. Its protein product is CASSEAKGEINQPQHF.

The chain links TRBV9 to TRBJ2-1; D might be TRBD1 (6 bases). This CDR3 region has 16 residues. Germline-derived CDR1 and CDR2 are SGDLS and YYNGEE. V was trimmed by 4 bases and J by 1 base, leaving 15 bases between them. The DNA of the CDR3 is TGTGCCAGCAGCTCCACCGGGACACATTCCTACAATGAGCAGTTCTTC. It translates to CASSSTGTHSYNEQFF.

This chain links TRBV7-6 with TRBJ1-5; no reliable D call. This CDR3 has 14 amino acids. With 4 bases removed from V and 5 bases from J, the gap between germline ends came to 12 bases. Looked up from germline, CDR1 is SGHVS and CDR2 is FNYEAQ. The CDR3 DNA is TGTGCCAGCAGCTCGGGAAGGTGGGATCAGCCCCAGCATTTT. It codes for CASSSGRWDQPQHF.

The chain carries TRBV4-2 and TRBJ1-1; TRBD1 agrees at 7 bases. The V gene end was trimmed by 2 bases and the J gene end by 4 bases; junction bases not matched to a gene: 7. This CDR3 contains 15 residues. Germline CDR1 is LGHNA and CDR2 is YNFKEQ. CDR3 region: CASSQRRQGGTEAFF. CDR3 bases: TGTGCCAGCAGCCAACGCAGACAGGGTGGCACTGAAGCTTTCTTT.

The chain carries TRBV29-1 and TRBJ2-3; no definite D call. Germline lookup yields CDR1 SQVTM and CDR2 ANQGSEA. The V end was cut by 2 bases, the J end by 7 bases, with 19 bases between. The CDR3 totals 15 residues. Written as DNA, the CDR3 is TGCAGCGTTGAACGCCCAGAAGGAGTAGGAAATACGCAGTATTTT. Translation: CSVERPEGVGNTQYF.

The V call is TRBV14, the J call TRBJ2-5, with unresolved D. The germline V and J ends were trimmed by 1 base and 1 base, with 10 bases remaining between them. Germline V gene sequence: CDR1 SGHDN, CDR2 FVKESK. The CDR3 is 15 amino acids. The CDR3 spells CASSQGGRGQETQYF. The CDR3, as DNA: TGTGCCAGCAGCCAAGGCGGCCGAGGCCAAGAGACCCAGTACTTC.

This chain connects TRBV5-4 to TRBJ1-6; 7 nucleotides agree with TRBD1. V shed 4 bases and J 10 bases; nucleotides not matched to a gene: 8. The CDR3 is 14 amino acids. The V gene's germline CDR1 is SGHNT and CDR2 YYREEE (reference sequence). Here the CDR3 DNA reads TGTGCCAGCAGCATTGACAGGGATGGATCACCCCTCCACTTT. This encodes CASSIDRDGSPLHF.